The 30 T cell receptor beta chains listed next were all sequenced from one sample in a study of blood T cell repertoires in COVID-19. Assay used: immunoSEQ multiplex PCR; TCRdb lists only in-frame clones, some missing. The sample consists of around 300,000 clones, approximately 88% of them appearing once. Sequenced input: peripheral blood. The origin of the receptors is a man aged 18 to 30 with active or convalescent COVID-19.

The rearrangement uses TRBV4-1 and TRBJ1-1; 11 bases are a match to TRBD1. The germline gives CDR1 MGHRA, CDR2 YSYEKL. The J segment lost 4 bases and the V segment lost 7 bases, leaving 8 bases of the junction unmatched. CDR3 size: 15 residues. This chain's CDR3 is CASTPGQGALTEAFF. CDR3 bases: TGCGCCAGCACCCCAGGACAGGGGGCGCTCACTGAAGCTTTCTTT.

In nucleotides, the CDR3 is TGTGCCAGCGTATCGTTTCCGGGACTAGCGGCCTACGAGCAGTACTTC. Protein sequence: CASVSFPGLAAYEQYF. This chain links TRBV2 with TRBJ2-7, with TRBD2 identical over 11 bases. The length of the CDR3 is 16 residues. Germline CDR1 and CDR2: SNHLY and FYNNEI. V lost 8 bases to trimming and J lost 2 bases; unmatched junction nucleotides: 11.

V usage is TRBV29-1 and J usage is TRBJ2-1; no firm D call. The germline V gene encodes CDR1 SQVTM and CDR2 ANQGSEA. The V and J ends lost 7 bases and 0 bases respectively, with 13 bases between them. The CDR3 loop spans 14 amino acids. This CDR3 reads CSDRATGSYNEQFF. The CDR3 nucleotides read TGCAGCGACCGTGCGACGGGCTCCTACAATGAGCAGTTCTTC.

The V and J genes are TRBV12-3 or TRBV12-4 and TRBJ1-1; D not resolved. There are 13 residues in the CDR3. The V end was cut by 4 bases, the J end by 7 bases, with 13 bases between. The CDR3 DNA follows: TGTGCCAGCAGTTCGATCTCCCGGGGTGAAGCTTTCTTT. It translates to CASSSISRGEAFF.

This chain connects TRBV2 to TRBJ2-7; TRBD1 agrees at 12 bases. The CDR3 runs 15 residues. Germline CDR1 reads SNHLY; CDR2 reads FYNNEI. The ends lost 8 bases at V and 6 bases at J; junction bases unmatched: 11. DNA of the CDR3: TGTGCCAGCCTAAGGGGGACAGGGGGCTTGGGCGAGCAGTACTTC. It is translated as CASLRGTGGLGEQYF.

The V gene is TRBV4-1, the J gene TRBJ1-1; D gene unclear. CDR3 length: 14 residues. V was trimmed by 3 bases and J by 1 base, leaving 9 bases between them. CDR1 is MGHRA and CDR2 is YSYEKL in the germline V gene. CDR3: CASSQKRWNTEAFF. The CDR3 DNA follows: TGCGCCAGCAGCCAGAAGAGGTGGAACACTGAAGCTTTCTTT.

The chain recombines TRBV29-1 with TRBJ2-6, with 8 nucleotides matching TRBD2. The CDR3 is 17 amino acids. Germline V gives CDR1 SQVTM, CDR2 ANQGSEA. V trimming: 7 bases; J trimming: 0 bases; junction bases outside the gene matches: 11. The CDR3 region is CSAGDSGNYSGANVLTF. In nucleotides, the CDR3 is TGCAGCGCGGGGGATAGCGGGAACTACTCTGGGGCCAACGTCCTGACTTTC.

The chain is built from TRBV9 and TRBJ2-7; perhaps TRBD2 as D (6 bases). The length of the CDR3 is 15 residues. V shed 1 base and J shed 3 bases, with 14 bases lying between them. From germline, CDR1 is SGDLS and CDR2 YYNGEE. The CDR3 protein is CASSVTGGELYEQYF. The CDR3 nucleotides read TGTGCCAGCAGCGTAACCGGAGGGGAACTCTACGAGCAGTACTTC.

This clone was seen just once. V gene TRBV24-1 combines with J gene TRBJ1-5, with D unclear. CDR1 is KGHDR, CDR2 SFDVKD, per germline. With 3 bases removed from V and 1 base from J, the gap between germline ends came to 6 bases. The CDR3 sequence is 14 residues long. This CDR3 is CATSDVQSNQPQHF. CDR3 DNA: TGTGCCACCAGTGATGTCCAGAGCAATCAGCCCCAGCATTTT.

The chain combines TRBV21-1 with TRBJ2-7; TRBD1 reflects the table's D call only, with no check against the DNA. TRBV21-1 is a pseudogene locus. The CDR3 contains 16 residues. CDR3 in DNA: TGTGCCAGCAGCACCCGGGACAGGGGGCTGTCCTACGAGCAGTACTTC. It translates to CASSTRDRGLSYEQYF.

J is TRBJ1-6 and V is TRBV7-9; D might be TRBD1 (6 bases). CDR3 length: 17 residues. V was clipped by 5 bases and J by 6 bases, with 20 bases between them. Per the germline V gene, CDR1 is SEHNR and CDR2 is FQNEAQ (reference sequence). The CDR3 region is CASSRSGGRDINSPLHF. As DNA, the CDR3 is TGTGCCAGCAGCCGATCTGGGGGCAGGGACATTAATTCACCCCTCCACTTT.

V gene TRBV27 combines with J gene TRBJ1-4; 9 bases agree with TRBD1. Germline V gene data show CDR1 as MNHEY and CDR2 as SMNVEV (reference sequence). V shed 7 bases, J shed 1 base, and the junction held 7 bases outside the gene matches. The CDR3 length is 16 residues. In DNA form, the CDR3 reads TGTGCCAGCACCCGGACAGGGGTTTTAACTAATGAAAAACTGTTTTTT. This translates into CASTRTGVLTNEKLFF. The variable domain in full, completed from reference TRBV27 and TRBJ1-4, reads EAQVTQNPRYLITVTGKKLTVTCSQNMNHEYMSWYRQDPGLGLRQIYYSMNVEVTDKGDVPEGYKVSRKEKRNFPLILESPSPNQTSLYFCASTRTGVLTNEKLFFGSGTQLSVL.

The chain is built from TRBV5-1 and TRBJ1-5, with no clear D. Trimming shortened V by 1 base and J by 2 bases, and 10 bases separated the two germline ends. Germline V lookup: CDR1 SGHRS, CDR2 YFSETQ. The CDR3 contains 15 residues. CDR3 protein: CASSLNGEGNQPQHF. The CDR3 coding sequence is TGCGCCAGCAGCTTGAACGGTGAGGGCAATCAGCCCCAGCATTTT.

The V and J genes are TRBV21-1 and TRBJ1-4; TRBD1 is the table's D call and was not checked against the DNA. TRBV21-1 is labeled a pseudogene. The CDR3 loop spans 19 amino acids. CDR3 protein: CASSTRTGIWWTTNEKLFF. For the CDR3, the DNA is TGTGCCAGCAGCACGCGGACAGGGATTTGGTGGACTACTAATGAAAAACTGTTTTTT.

J is TRBJ1-1 and V is TRBV6-5, with TRBD1 as a possible D gene (5 bases). Trimming shortened V by 6 bases and J by 8 bases, and 13 bases separated the two germline ends. The CDR3 covers 12 residues. Germline-derived CDR1 and CDR2 are MNHEY and SVGAGI. CDR3 sequence (DNA): TGTGCCAGCAGCCAACCGGGACTCGAAGCTTTCTTT. This translates into CASSQPGLEAFF.

The genes are TRBV9 and TRBJ2-3, with 9 bases lining up with TRBD2. Germline values: CDR1 SGDLS, CDR2 YYNGEE. This CDR3 comprises 17 residues. V shed 0 bases, J shed 5 bases, and the junction held 10 bases outside the gene matches. The CDR3 DNA reads as TGTGCCAGCAGCGTAGGAAAGGGCGGGGGGGCAGGAGATACGCAGTATTTT. Protein: CASSVGKGGGAGDTQYF.

The chain has TRBV6-2 or TRBV6-3 and TRBJ2-1; 10 nucleotides match TRBD1. V was pared by 5 bases and J by 6 bases, with 1 base of the junction left unmatched. CDR1 and CDR2 from the germline V gene are MNHEY and SVGEGT. The CDR3 covers 13 residues. The CDR3 DNA follows: TGTGCCAGCAGTCGGGACAGGGGCAATGAGCAGTTCTTC. As protein: CASSRDRGNEQFF.

This sequence joins TRBV27 and TRBJ1-2; 8 nucleotides line up with TRBD1. This CDR3 region has 16 residues. Germline CDR1 is MNHEY and CDR2 is SMNVEV (reference sequence). The junction had 16 bases not matched to a gene; V was cut back by 8 bases and J by 5 bases. CDR3: CASFAWGTGWIYGYTF. The CDR3 bases are TGTGCCAGCTTCGCATGGGGGACAGGTTGGATTTATGGCTACACCTTC.

The chain recombines TRBV19 with TRBJ2-7, with a weak D call TRBD2 (6 bases). The CDR3 covers 12 residues. In germline, CDR1 is LNHDA, CDR2 SQIVND (reference sequence). The V end lost 6 bases, the J end lost 6 bases, and 12 bases lay between the germline ends. CDR3 in DNA: TGTGCCAGTAGGGACGGGACTTTCGAGCAGTACTTC. This sequence encodes CASRDGTFEQYF. Full variable domain (remainder filled in from reference TRBV19 and TRBJ2-7): DGGITQSPKYLFRKEGQNVTLSCEQNLNHDAMYWYRQDPGQGLRLIYYSQIVNDFQKGDIAEGYSVSREKKESFPLTVTSAQKNPTAFYLCASRDGTFEQYFGPGTRLTVT.

J is TRBJ1-3 and V is TRBV9; D remains ambiguous. CDR1 SGDLS and CDR2 YYNGEE come from the germline V gene. V lost 4 bases to trimming and J lost 6 bases, with 8 bases between them. This CDR3 is built from 12 residues. DNA for the CDR3: TGTGCCAGCAGCCCGAGGTTAAACACCATATATTTT. This codes for CASSPRLNTIYF.

V is TRBV11-2 and J is TRBJ2-7; D might be TRBD2 (5 bases). Trimming cost V 1 base and J 3 bases, with 7 bases left between them. Germline V gene sequence: CDR1 SGHAT, CDR2 FQNNGV. The CDR3 extends over 13 amino acids. The CDR3 is CASSLGTDYEQYF. The CDR3 DNA reads as TGTGCCAGCAGCTTAGGGACTGACTACGAGCAGTACTTC.

The rearrangement links TRBV20-1 to TRBJ1-5; TRBD1 matches at 7 bases. Trimming removed 3 bases from V and 6 bases from J; junction bases left unmatched: 2. Germline V CDR1 and CDR2: DFQATT, SNEGSKA (reference sequence). The CDR3 has 12 residues. CDR3: CSASQGVQPQHF. The DNA of the CDR3 is TGCAGTGCTAGTCAGGGGGTTCAGCCCCAGCATTTT.

The rearrangement joins TRBV2 to TRBJ1-1; D may be TRBD1 (6 bases). The V gene lost 7 bases and the J gene lost 8 bases, with 23 bases spanning the gap. This CDR3 contains 15 residues. Germline lookup yields CDR1 SNHLY and CDR2 FYNNEI. The CDR3 DNA reads TGTGCCAGCACTTCACCCGGGACATCGTCCGTCGAAGCTTTCTTT. This encodes CASTSPGTSSVEAFF.

The V and J genes are TRBV6-5 and TRBJ2-3, with 8 positions matching TRBD2. J lost 0 bases, V lost 2 bases, and 4 bases had no gene match. Germline CDR1 reads MNHEY; CDR2 reads SVGAGI. This CDR3 is built from 16 residues. CDR3 DNA: TGTGCCAGCAGTTACGAGGCTAGCGGGAGCACAGATACGCAGTATTTT. It is translated as CASSYEASGSTDTQYF.

The genes are TRBV4-2 and TRBJ2-2; D ambiguous. The CDR3 contains 17 residues. V gave up 1 base and J gave up 0 bases, with 12 bases separating them. Germline V gene lookup returns CDR1 LGHNA and CDR2 YNFKEQ. The CDR3 nucleotides are TGTGCCAGCAGCCAAGTCTCCTCTACTTCGAACACCGGGGAGCTGTTTTTT. This translates into CASSQVSSTSNTGELFF.

The chain recombines TRBV10-2 with TRBJ1-3; 7 nucleotides agree with TRBD1. The CDR3 has 17 residues. Trimming cost V 5 bases and J 0 bases; bases outside gene matches: 10. From germline, CDR1 is WSHSY and CDR2 SAAADI. CDR3 region: CASSLDRNSFSGNTIYF. The CDR3 bases are TGCGCCAGCAGTCTGGACAGGAACAGTTTCTCTGGAAACACCATATATTTT.

V is TRBV6-2 or TRBV6-3 and J is TRBJ2-5; TRBD1 agrees at 9 bases. This CDR3 region has 16 residues. V was clipped by 6 bases and J by 2 bases; unmatched bases: 10. Germline V gene sequence: CDR1 MNHEY, CDR2 SVGEGT. The CDR3 bases are TGTGCCAGCAGCCCCGGGACAGGGAGAATACAAGAGACCCAGTACTTC. It codes for CASSPGTGRIQETQYF.

The gene calls are TRBV6-1 and TRBJ1-2; no clear D gene. V was shortened by 2 bases and J by 2 bases, with 18 bases between the two germline ends. This CDR3 has 17 amino acids. Looked up from germline, CDR1 is MNHNS and CDR2 is SASEGT. CDR3 coding DNA: TGTGCCAGCAGTGAATTGGGTGGGATGCGGGCCAACTATGGCTACACCTTC. Translation gives CASSELGGMRANYGYTF.

The chain is built from TRBV11-2 and TRBJ2-7; D not certain. Germline CDR1 SGHAT, CDR2 FQNNGV. The CDR3 extends over 13 amino acids. The V end was cut by 6 bases, the J end by 4 bases, with 13 bases between. The DNA of the CDR3 is TGTGCCAGCAGATCTGTGGAGAGGTACGAGCAGTACTTC. It codes for CASRSVERYEQYF.

The chain employs TRBV5-1 and TRBJ2-3; D is perhaps TRBD1 (6 bases). V gave up 1 base and J gave up 0 bases, with 21 bases separating them. CDR3 length equals 19 residues. Germline values: CDR1 SGHRS, CDR2 YFSETQ. CDR3 DNA sequence: TGCGCCAGCAGCTTGTTCCTGGAATGGGGGCCGGCTAGCACAGATACGCAGTATTTT. Translating it yields CASSLFLEWGPASTDTQYF.